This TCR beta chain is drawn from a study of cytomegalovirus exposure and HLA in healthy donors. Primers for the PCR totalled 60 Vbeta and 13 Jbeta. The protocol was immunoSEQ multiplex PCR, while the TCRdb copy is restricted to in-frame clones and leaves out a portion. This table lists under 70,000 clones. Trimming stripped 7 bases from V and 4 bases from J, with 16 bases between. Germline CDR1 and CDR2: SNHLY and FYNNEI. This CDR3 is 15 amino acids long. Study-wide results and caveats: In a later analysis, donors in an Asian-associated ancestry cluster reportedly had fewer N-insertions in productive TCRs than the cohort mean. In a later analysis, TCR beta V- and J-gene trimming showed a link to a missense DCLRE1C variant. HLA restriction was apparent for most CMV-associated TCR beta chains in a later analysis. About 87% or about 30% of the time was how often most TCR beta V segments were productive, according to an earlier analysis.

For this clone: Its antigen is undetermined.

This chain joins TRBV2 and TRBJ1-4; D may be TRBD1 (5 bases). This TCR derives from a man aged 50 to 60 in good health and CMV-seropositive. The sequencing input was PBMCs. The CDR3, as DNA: TGTGCCAGCACCCGAACCGGACAAATTAATGAAAAACTGTTTTTT. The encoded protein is CASTRTGQINEKLFF.